These 11 T cell receptor beta chains share one sample of origin, sequenced in a study of blood T cell repertoires in COVID-19. The protocol was immunoSEQ multiplex PCR, while the TCRdb copy is restricted to in-frame clones and leaves out a portion. The table lists approximately 170,000 clones, about 85% of them singletons, with approximately 6.9% in the top ten. Source material: peripheral blood. The receptors stem from a man older than 75 with COVID-19, enrolled during active disease.

This clone appeared a few times. This chain links TRBV18 with TRBJ1-1; the match to TRBD1 covers 8 bases. The germline V gene has CDR1 KGHSH and CDR2 LQKENI. Trimming cost V 8 bases and J 5 bases; bases outside gene matches: 10. This CDR3 region has 14 residues. The CDR3 loop reads CASRALQGGTEAFF. The CDR3 DNA reads as TGTGCCAGCCGAGCCCTACAGGGGGGGACTGAAGCTTTCTTT.

The chain couples TRBV27 to TRBJ2-3, with D uncertain. V gave up 7 bases and J gave up 4 bases, with 15 bases separating them. The CDR3 contains 14 residues. CDR1 and CDR2 from the germline V gene are MNHEY and SMNVEV (reference sequence). CDR3: CASIKQYSSDTQYF. In nucleotides, the CDR3 is TGTGCCAGCATCAAACAATACAGTTCAGATACGCAGTATTTT.

The V call is TRBV4-1, the J call TRBJ1-1; 8 positions match TRBD1. CDR3 size: 16 residues. Trimming took 0 bases from V and 3 from J; bases not matched to a gene: 6. Germline CDR1 and CDR2: MGHRA and YSYEKL. The CDR3 is CASSQDRTGPYTEAFF. In nucleotides, the CDR3 is TGCGCCAGCAGCCAAGATAGGACAGGGCCATACACTGAAGCTTTCTTT.

This clone was seen a handful of times. The chain combines TRBV2 with TRBJ1-5, with D unresolved. The germline gives CDR1 SNHLY, CDR2 FYNNEI. The CDR3 is 12 residues long. V was trimmed by 3 bases and J by 7 bases, leaving 7 bases between them. This CDR3 is CASSDREQPQHF. CDR3 DNA sequence: TGTGCCAGCAGTGACCGGGAGCAGCCCCAGCATTTT.

This clone occurred a few times. This chain links TRBV20-1 with TRBJ1-2, with no clear D. The CDR3 spans 11 residues. V lost 3 bases to trimming and J lost 4 bases, with 6 bases between them. Germline V gene lookup returns CDR1 DFQATT and CDR2 SNEGSKA (reference sequence). The DNA for the CDR3 is TGCAGTGCTAGGGCTGGCTATGGCTACACCTTC. Amino acids: CSARAGYGYTF.

The chain carries TRBV10-3 and TRBJ1-6, with D uncertain. V was pared by 6 bases and J by 2 bases, with 11 bases between. The CDR3 spans 15 residues. The germline V gene has CDR1 ENHRY and CDR2 SYGVKD. The CDR3 is CAIRKGAPYNSPLHF. In DNA, the CDR3 is TGTGCCATCAGGAAGGGAGCCCCCTATAATTCACCCCTCCACTTT.

The chain employs TRBV19 and TRBJ2-7; D ambiguous. The V end was cut by 5 bases, the J end by 3 bases, with 14 bases between. The germline gives CDR1 LNHDA, CDR2 SQIVND (reference sequence). The CDR3 contains 14 residues. The CDR3 sequence is CASSLLFSDYEQYF. The CDR3 region has the DNA TGTGCCAGTAGTCTCCTTTTCTCAGACTACGAGCAGTACTTC.

This clone was counted only a few times. The genes are TRBV29-1 and TRBJ1-5, with unresolved D. The V and J ends lost 7 bases and 0 bases respectively, with 13 bases between them. The CDR3 loop spans 14 amino acids. Per the germline V gene, CDR1 is SQVTM and CDR2 is ANQGSEA. The CDR3 DNA reads as TGCAGCGCCACTGACGGGAATAGCAATCAGCCCCAGCATTTT. Amino acid sequence: CSATDGNSNQPQHF.

This clone was seen a handful of times. The chain combines TRBV3-1 (or the pseudogene TRBV3-2) with TRBJ2-1, with TRBD1 matching 11 bases. Germline values: CDR1 LGHDT, CDR2 YNNKEL (reference sequence). CDR3 length equals 15 residues. Trimming removed 4 bases from V and 9 bases from J; junction bases left unmatched: 8. CDR3 nucleotide sequence: TGTGCCAGCAGCCGCCCGGGACAGGGGGAAGGTGAGCAGTTCTTC. This encodes CASSRPGQGEGEQFF.

The J gene is TRBJ2-7, the V gene TRBV2, with 9 nucleotides matching TRBD1. J was trimmed by 4 bases and V by 6 bases; bases with no gene match: 4. The CDR3 sequence is 13 residues long. The germline V gene encodes CDR1 SNHLY and CDR2 FYNNEI. Here the CDR3 DNA reads TGTGCCAGCAGAAGGACAGGGGTTTACGAGCAGTACTTC. Translation gives CASRRTGVYEQYF.

The chain links TRBV7-2 to TRBJ1-1; 9 positions match TRBD1. CDR3 size: 14 residues. Per the germline V gene, CDR1 is SGHTA and CDR2 is FQGNSA. J gave up 4 bases and V 4 bases, and 4 bases lay outside the gene matches. The CDR3 is CASSSRTGATEAFF. Written as DNA, the CDR3 is TGTGCCAGCAGCTCTCGGACAGGGGCCACTGAAGCTTTCTTT.